This is a list of T cell receptor beta chains from one sample in a study of beta chain features in type 1 diabetes. Measured with immunoSEQ multiplex PCR; TCRdb has only the in-frame clones, and not every one. The sample includes 600,000 or so clones, 9.5% to 15% seen only once; the top ten take more than 0.095%. Sequencing was done on a sample of naive CD4+ T cells from blood. These TCRs come from a man between 25 and 39 years old with type 1 diabetes. Both conserved end residues are part of each CDR3. The D gene is left open where the match is weak. Clone size is not always given. Where it is, it says once, few, many or a class for expanded clones.

few TRBJ2-1 - TRBV5-6 CASSLVGFAGEQFF TGTGCCAGCAGCTTGGTGGGTTTCGCAGGTGAGCAGTTCTTC
- TRBJ2-1 - TRBV7-2 CASSPNDHGWGASNEQFF TGTGCCAGCAGCCCCAACGACCACGGTTGGGGGGCATCGAATGAGCAGTTCTTC
few TRBJ1-1 - TRBV7-9 CASSLVQGNTEAFF TGTGCCAGCAGCTTAGTACAGGGGAACACTGAAGCTTTCTTT
- TRBJ2-5 - TRBV7-9 CASSGAGRGETQYF TGTGCCAGCAGCGGAGCGGGCAGGGGAGAGACCCAGTACTTC
- TRBJ1-4 - TRBV19 CASSIQSLGNEKLFF TGTGCCAGTAGTATACAGTCGCTCGGGAATGAAAAACTGTTTTTT
- TRBJ1-1 - TRBV19 CASHQGFSTEAFF TGTGCCAGTCATCAGGGATTCAGCACTGAAGCTTTCTTT
- TRBJ1-3 - TRBV21-1 CASSKEEGRSGNTIYF TGTGCCAGCAGCAAAGAGGAGGGTCGGTCCGGAAACACCATATATTTT
few TRBJ2-7 TRBD1 TRBV6-5 CASRGQGYEQYF TGTGCCAGCAGGGGACAGGGCTACGAGCAGTACTTC
- TRBJ1-4 - TRBV25-1 CASQGLEKLFF TGTGCCAGCCAGGGGTTGGAAAAACTGTTTTTT
- TRBJ2-1 TRBD2 TRBV10-3 CAISEWGGLNEQFF TGTGCCATCAGTGAGTGGGGGGGTCTAAATGAGCAGTTCTTC
few TRBJ1-5 - TRBV5-1 CASSLEGYSNQPQHF TGCGCCAGCAGCTTGGAGGGGTATAGCAATCAGCCCCAGCATTTT
- TRBJ2-1 - TRBV7-2 CASSLRGLNYNEQFF TGTGCCAGCAGCTTAAGGGGACTGAACTACAATGAGCAGTTCTTC
- TRBJ1-1 - TRBV11-1 CASSFGGNTEAFF TGTGCCAGCAGCTTCGGCGGGAACACTGAAGCTTTCTTT
- TRBJ2-5 - TRBV5-1 CASSPGPARMETQYF TGCGCCAGCAGCCCGGGGCCCGCGAGGATGGAGACCCAGTACTTC
- TRBJ1-6 - TRBV27 CASSLWVGDPYNSPLHF TGTGCCAGCAGTTTATGGGTGGGGGACCCCTATAATTCACCCCTCCACTTT
few TRBJ1-4 TRBD1 TRBV29-1 CSVAPTGGAGEKLFF TGCAGCGTCGCGCCGACAGGGGGCGCCGGGGAAAAACTGTTTTTT
few TRBJ1-2 - TRBV4-1 CASSQITQGNGYTF TGCGCCAGCAGCCAGATCACGCAGGGAAATGGCTACACCTTC
- TRBJ1-2 TRBD1 TRBV6-6 CASSRDRGYYGYTF TGTGCCAGCAGCCGGGACAGGGGGTACTATGGCTACACCTTC
once TRBJ1-5 - TRBV6-1 CASSETGEGPQHF TGTGCCAGCAGTGAAACAGGCGAAGGGCCCCAGCATTTT
- TRBJ1-2 - TRBV7-8 CASSFGEGQTSF -
few TRBJ1-1 TRBD1 TRBV7-9 CASSSGTGGNTEAFF TGTGCCAGCAGCTCAGGGACAGGGGGGAACACTGAAGCTTTCTTT
- TRBJ1-4 - TRBV11-2 CASSLGWGQLTQNEKLFF TGTGCCAGCAGCTTAGGATGGGGACAACTCACCCAAAATGAAAAACTGTTTTTT
- TRBJ2-6 - TRBV28 CASSFWDSGANVLTF TGTGCCAGCAGTTTTTGGGACTCTGGGGCCAACGTCCTGACTTTC
- TRBJ2-4 TRBD1 TRBV28 CASRPFDRGEGKNIQYF TGTGCCAGCAGACCCTTCGACAGGGGTGAAGGCAAAAACATTCAGTACTTC
few TRBJ2-1 TRBD2 TRBV29-1 CSVDERGYNEQFF TGCAGCGTTGACGAGCGGGGCTACAATGAGCAGTTCTTC
few TRBJ1-4 - TRBV5-1 CASSSDIWPGGDEKLFF TGCGCCAGCAGCTCCGATATTTGGCCGGGCGGGGACGAAAAACTGTTTTTT
- TRBJ2-1 - TRBV28 CASTPPGGTPFF TGTGCCAGCACCCCCCCCGGCGGGACCCCCTTCTTC
- TRBJ2-1 - TRBV7-2 CASSPVADHYNEQFF TGTGCCAGCAGCCCCGTGGCGGACCACTACAATGAGCAGTTCTTC
- TRBJ2-7 - TRBV2 CASSANYEQYF TGTGCCAGCAGTGCCAACTACGAGCAGTACTTC
few TRBJ2-6 - TRBV11-2 CASRRGAGANVLTF TGTGCCAGCAGAAGAGGGGCTGGGGCCAACGTCCTGACTTTC
few TRBJ1-5 - TRBV4-3 CASSQVPDQPQHF TGCGCCAGCAGCCAAGTACCCGATCAGCCCCAGCATTTT
- TRBJ1-5 TRBD1 TRBV30 CAWGGQLNQPQHF TGTGCCTGGGGGGGACAGTTGAATCAGCCCCAGCATTTT
- TRBJ2-2 - TRBV18 CASSPDILSTGELFF TGTGCCAGCTCTCCAGACATACTCAGTACCGGGGAGCTGTTTTTT
few TRBJ1-5 - TRBV6-6 CASSWDVSNQPQHF TGTGCCAGCAGTTGGGACGTTAGCAATCAGCCCCAGCATTTT
few TRBJ2-5 TRBD1 TRBV5-6 CASSPTPGQQETQYF TGTGCCAGCAGCCCTACGCCGGGACAGCAAGAGACCCAGTACTTC
- TRBJ2-5 - TRBV7-9 CASLVDGNQETQYF TGTGCCAGCCTTGTTGACGGGAATCAGGAGACCCAGTACTTC
- TRBJ1-4 TRBD1 TRBV14 CASSRDRALKLFF TGTGCCAGCAGCCGGGACAGGGCCCTAAAACTGTTTTTT
- TRBJ2-7 TRBD1 TRBV28 CASSLIQGAVDEQYF TGTGCCAGCAGTTTAATACAGGGGGCCGTCGACGAGCAGTACTTC
- TRBJ1-2 - TRBV30 CAWSVQGNRGYTF TGTGCCTGGAGTGTACAGGGCAATCGGGGCTACACCTTC
few TRBJ2-2 - TRBV10-3 CAISESFDGANTGELFF TGTGCCATCAGTGAGTCGTTCGACGGCGCGAACACCGGGGAGCTGTTTTTT
- TRBJ2-2 - TRBV19 CASLRSGSYTGELFF TGTGCCAGTTTAAGATCCGGGTCCTACACCGGGGAGCTGTTTTTT
few TRBJ1-6 - TRBV9 CASSVEQGHSPLHF TGTGCCAGCAGCGTAGAACAGGGACATTCACCCCTCCACTTT
few TRBJ1-5 - TRBV7-2 CASSLSAGGPDNQPQHF TGTGCCAGCAGCTTAAGCGCGGGTGGCCCCGACAATCAGCCCCAGCATTTT
- TRBJ1-5 - TRBV2 CASSETGYNQPQHF TGTGCCAGCAGTGAAACTGGGTACAATCAGCCCCAGCATTTT
- TRBJ1-3 - TRBV9 CASSVAGDSGNTIYF TGTGCCAGCAGCGTAGCGGGGGACTCTGGAAACACCATATATTTT
few TRBJ1-1 - TRBV9 CASSVVEQGAEAFF TGTGCCAGCAGCGTAGTTGAACAGGGTGCTGAAGCTTTCTTT
- TRBJ2-3 - TRBV4-3 CASSPRPRSTDTQYF TGCGCCAGCAGCCCCCGGCCCCGGAGCACAGATACGCAGTATTTT
few TRBJ1-2 TRBD1 TRBV6-5 CASSTLTGGVGGYTF TGTGCCAGCAGTACCCTGACAGGGGGCGTCGGGGGCTACACCTTC
few TRBJ1-5 - TRBV19 CALRGSLNQPQHF TGTGCCCTCAGGGGCAGCTTAAATCAGCCCCAGCATTTT
few TRBJ2-1 - TRBV7-9 CASSLVGGGGDNEQFF TGTGCCAGCAGCTTAGTAGGTGGAGGTGGTGACAATGAGCAGTTCTTC
few TRBJ2-3 TRBD2 TRBV7-6 CASSPRGGTFTDTQYF TGTGCCAGCAGCCCCCGGGGGGGGACGTTCACAGATACGCAGTATTTT
- TRBJ2-2 - TRBV7-3 CASSPPGGELFF TGTGCCAGCAGCCCCCCGGGGGGGGAGCTGTTTTTT
- TRBJ2-7 - TRBV18 CASSPISSSYEQYF TGTGCCAGCTCACCGATCAGCTCCAGCTACGAGCAGTACTTC
- TRBJ2-2 TRBD1 TRBV4-3 CASSQEHRGHTGELFF TGCGCCAGCAGCCAAGAACACAGGGGGCACACCGGGGAGCTGTTTTTT
- TRBJ2-5 - TRBV7-2 CASRGPEYQETQYF TGTGCCAGCAGGGGACCCGAGTACCAAGAGACCCAGTACTTC
few TRBJ2-7 - TRBV29-1 CSVGGRSYEQYF TGCAGCGTTGGTGGCAGGTCCTACGAGCAGTACTTC
- TRBJ2-7 - TRBV6-5 CASSYSTFYEQYF TGTGCCAGCAGTTACTCGACGTTTTACGAGCAGTACTTC
- TRBJ2-2 - TRBV14 CASSQEGLQGWPGELFF TGTGCCAGCAGCCAAGAGGGACTACAGGGGTGGCCCGGGGAGCTGTTTTTT
many TRBJ1-1 - TRBV10-2 CASRLMNTEAFF TGCGCCAGCAGGCTCATGAACACTGAAGCTTTCTTT
- TRBJ2-3 TRBD2 TRBV19 CASRARRASGGGDTQYF TGTGCCAGTAGGGCGAGAAGGGCTAGCGGGGGCGGAGATACGCAGTATTTT